This T cell receptor (beta chain) was documented in a study of blood T cell repertoires in COVID-19. Study-level information: Samples came from the United States, Italy and Spain, spanning acute and convalescent COVID-19.

Enrolment of Seattle patients took place during active infection, and they were followed longitudinally. In the original analysis: It was from reference gene primer amplification that nucleated cell counts were estimated. Libraries were prepared by immunoSEQ multiplex PCR; TCRdb keeps only in-frame clonotypes and omits some of them. V, J and clone size are those of that table, while D and trimming were read from the DNA. The data show about 99,000 clones, with just over 85% seen just once and around 2.1% held by the top ten. The TCR comes from a man in his fifties with COVID-19, enrolled during active disease. The sequenced sample consisted of peripheral blood.

The CDR3 is CASTWGAGANVLTF. CDR3 bases: TGTGCCAGTACTTGGGGCGCTGGGGCCAACGTCCTGACTTTC. The chain is built from TRBV19 and TRBJ2-6; TRBD1 is a possible D gene (5 bases). V lost 7 bases, J lost 2 bases, and 9 bases lay in between. CDR1 is LNHDA, CDR2 SQIVND, per germline (reference sequence). This CDR3 is 14 amino acids long.